This TCR beta chain is drawn from a study of T-cell reconstitution after alpha-beta-depleted transplantation in children. Study-wide points: From newly produced T cells came most of the T-cell counts and diversity one year after transplant. Diversity of TCRbeta at day 60 was high in some patients, arising from surviving recipient T cells and thymic progenitors.

This clonotype showed up just once. As yet, its antigen is unknown. Germline CDR1 DFQATT, CDR2 SNEGSKA (reference sequence). The ends were cut back, 5 bases at V and 3 bases at J, with 14 bases in the middle. The CDR3 runs to 13 residues. For TCRbeta, the library was prepared with unique molecular identifiers. Each CDR3 protein is one row after TCRdb ran MiXCR on the PCR reads. The table has some 600,000 distinct CDR3 sequences, over 10% seen once. The V call is TRBV20-1, the J call TRBJ2-7, with D maybe TRBD1 (6 bases). The sample in question was PBMCs, mostly from graft donor cells, obtained 360 days after TCRalphabeta/CD19-depleted stem cell transplant. The receptor comes from a male patient aged 10-17 years who had a stem cell transplant for acute myeloid leukemia, so the T cells may come from the graft donor. The CDR3 bases are TGCAGTGCTCCTCGGGACACCTTCTACGAGCAGTACTTC. It codes for CSAPRDTFYEQYF.